Below, 18 T cell receptor beta chains from the same sample are listed, as sequenced in a study of a mutant IDH1 vaccine in newly diagnosed glioma. Sequencing used immunoSEQ multiplex PCR; TCRdb keeps in-frame clones, though not all of them. Altogether fewer than 60,000 clones are present, about 61% being singletons, with the ten largest covering under 5.5%. The antigens for these receptors are not known. Specified time point: week 47, end of study. Each dose of the vaccine consisted of 300 ug of mutant IDH1 20-mer peptide, with topical imiquimod. The sample was peripheral blood mononuclear cells (PBMCs), taken from a glioma patient whose treatment included an IDH1 peptide vaccine. These receptors came from a middle-aged man with glioma. Some clones in this sample may be carry-over from other donors' samples.

The chain recombines TRBV6-5 with TRBJ2-1; D gene ambiguous. Trimming took off 6 bases at V and 8 bases at J, with 20 bases between the two ends. The CDR3 is made up of 15 amino acids. Germline CDR1 is MNHEY and CDR2 is SVGAGI. CDR3 protein: CASSKHSGRLDEQFF. The DNA for the CDR3 is TGTGCCAGCAGCAAACACAGTGGCCGGTTGGATGAGCAGTTCTTC.

V and J are TRBV7-9 and TRBJ1-4; D unclear. Germline V CDR1 and CDR2: SEHNR, FQNEAQ (reference sequence). The CDR3 is 12 amino acids. Trimming stripped 4 bases from V and 7 bases from J, with 7 bases between. In DNA, the CDR3 is TGTGCCAGCAGCTCGCTGAGTGAAAAACTGTTTTTT. Its protein product is CASSSLSEKLFF.

This chain joins TRBV2 and TRBJ2-7, with a possible D match to TRBD2 (6 bases). Trimming cost V 5 bases and J 6 bases, with 14 bases left between them. Germline V gene lookup returns CDR1 SNHLY and CDR2 FYNNEI. The CDR3 totals 13 residues. The CDR3 region is CASSNPGRSEQYF. The CDR3, as DNA: TGTGCCAGCAGTAACCCAGGGAGGAGCGAGCAGTACTTC.

In its sample, this clone ranks as medium-sized. The rearrangement links TRBV7-9 to TRBJ2-5; 10 bases align to TRBD1. In germline, CDR1 is SEHNR, CDR2 FQNEAQ (reference sequence). V was clipped by 4 bases and J by 5 bases; unmatched bases: 7. The CDR3 is made up of 15 amino acids. The CDR3 loop is CASSSGTGALETQYF. In DNA form, the CDR3 reads TGTGCCAGCAGCTCCGGGACAGGGGCGTTGGAGACCCAGTACTTC. Full variable domain (remainder filled in from reference TRBV7-9 and TRBJ2-5): DTGVSQNPRHKITKRGQNVTFRCDPISEHNRLYWYRQTLGQGPEFLTYFQNEAQLEKSRLLSDRFSAERPKGSFSTLEIQRTEQGDSAMYLCASSSGTGALETQYFGPGTRLLVL.

This rearrangement joins TRBV14 to TRBJ1-2; tentatively, D is TRBD1 (5 bases). The V end lost 0 bases, the J end lost 4 bases, and 12 bases lay between the germline ends. The CDR3 sequence is 15 residues long. Germline CDR1 and CDR2: SGHDN and FVKESK. The CDR3 loop is CASSQDTRQSYGYTF. Written as DNA, the CDR3 is TGTGCCAGCAGCCAAGATACCCGACAGAGCTATGGCTACACCTTC. The full variable domain, completed using reference TRBV14 and TRBJ1-2, is EAGVTQFPSHSVIEKGQTVTLRCDPISGHDNLYWYRRVMGKEIKFLLHFVKESKQDESGMPNNRFLAERTGGTYSTLKVQPAELEDSGVYFCASSQDTRQSYGYTFGSGTRLTVV.

This clone occurred a few times. The chain employs TRBV18 and TRBJ1-2; perhaps TRBD1 as D (5 bases). This CDR3 comprises 14 residues. V lost 2 bases, J lost 8 bases, and 15 bases lay in between. Germline V CDR1 and CDR2: KGHSH, LQKENI. CDR3 nucleotide sequence: TGTGCCAGCTCACCAGGCCAGGGCTTTGGAGGCTACACCTTC. Translation: CASSPGQGFGGYTF. The full variable domain, completed using reference TRBV18 and TRBJ1-2, is NAGVMQNPRHLVRRRGQEARLRCSPMKGHSHVYWYRQLPEEGLKFMVYLQKENIIDESGMPKERFSAEFPKEGPSILRIQQVVRGDSAAYFCASSPGQGFGGYTFGSGTRLTVV.

This clone has more than one count but fewer than ten. The identical CDR3 is also encoded by other nucleotide sequences in the sample. J is TRBJ2-7 and V is TRBV5-1; the match to TRBD1 covers 7 bases. Germline CDR1 and CDR2: SGHRS and YFSETQ. The CDR3 is made up of 16 amino acids. Trimming removed 0 bases from V and 1 base from J; junction bases left unmatched: 7. CDR3 residues: CASSLGHRDSSYEQYF. The CDR3 nucleotides read TGCGCCAGCAGCTTGGGGCACCGGGACAGTTCCTACGAGCAGTACTTC.

The chain is built from TRBV7-8 and TRBJ1-6; D gene uncertain. V was trimmed by 1 base and J by 10 bases, leaving 17 bases between them. CDR1 is SGHVS, CDR2 FQNEAQ, per germline. The CDR3 totals 16 residues. In DNA, the CDR3 is TGTGCCAGCAGCTTAGGTTTGCCCAGGAGCGGCTCACCCCTCCACTTT. Amino acids: CASSLGLPRSGSPLHF.

V usage is TRBV19 and J usage is TRBJ1-2; perhaps TRBD1 as D (6 bases). Germline V gives CDR1 LNHDA, CDR2 SQIVND (reference sequence). The CDR3 is 17 residues long. Trimming removed 3 bases at V and 7 bases at J, with 24 bases between. CDR3 DNA sequence: TGTGCCAGTAGTATTGCGAACTTGAGGGGGTCCAAGCGTGGCTACACCTTC. Protein sequence: CASSIANLRGSKRGYTF.

This chain joins TRBV2 and TRBJ2-7; tentatively, D is TRBD2 (5 bases). V was shortened by 4 bases and J by 7 bases, with 11 bases between the two germline ends. The CDR3 consists of 12 residues. Germline V gives CDR1 SNHLY, CDR2 FYNNEI. CDR3 region: CASSGLGEEQYF. CDR3 in DNA: TGTGCCAGCAGTGGTCTGGGAGAGGAGCAGTACTTC.

This clone was observed a handful of times. The V and J genes are TRBV5-1 and TRBJ1-1; D ambiguous. CDR1 and CDR2 from the germline V gene are SGHRS and YFSETQ. V was pared by 3 bases and J by 4 bases, with 10 bases between. The CDR3 is 13 residues long. This CDR3 is CASSSDLGTEAFF. The CDR3 DNA follows: TGCGCCAGCAGCTCGGACTTGGGCACTGAAGCTTTCTTT.

This CDR3 reads CASSQDRGGWTDTQYF. The CDR3 DNA is TGTGCCAGCAGCCAAGACAGGGGTGGCTGGACAGATACGCAGTATTTT. This chain joins TRBV14 and TRBJ2-3; tentatively, D is TRBD1 (6 bases). CDR1 SGHDN and CDR2 FVKESK come from the germline V gene. CDR3 size: 16 residues. V shed 0 bases and J shed 3 bases, with 13 bases lying between them.

CDR3 loop: CASRAGGADTQYF. The CDR3 bases are TGTGCCAGCAGGGCGGGGGGCGCAGATACGCAGTATTTT. The chain has TRBV7-2 and TRBJ2-3, with 8 bases matching TRBD2. Trimming removed 6 bases from V and 4 bases from J; junction bases left unmatched: 3. Germline assignment: CDR1 SGHTA and CDR2 FQGNSA. The CDR3 is 13 amino acids.

In its sample, this clone was seen a few times. This rearrangement joins TRBV5-1 to TRBJ2-2, with a weak D call TRBD1 (5 bases). Trimming removed 1 base at V and 6 bases at J, with 7 bases between. Germline CDR1 SGHRS, CDR2 YFSETQ. The CDR3 length is 13 residues. The CDR3 spells CASSLSGSGELFF. The CDR3 DNA reads TGCGCCAGCAGCTTGTCAGGGTCCGGGGAGCTGTTTTTT.

The CDR3 DNA is TGTGCCAGCAGCTTAACAGGGGGCAACACTGAAGCTTTCTTT. Protein sequence: CASSLTGGNTEAFF. The chain carries TRBV5-5 and TRBJ1-1; 9 positions agree with TRBD1. Germline CDR1 is SGHKS and CDR2 is YYEKEE (reference sequence). CDR3 size: 14 residues. The ends lost 2 bases at V and 2 bases at J; junction bases unmatched: 1.

This clone was detected a few times. The chain is built from TRBV10-2 and TRBJ1-6; no definite D call. In germline, CDR1 is WSHSY, CDR2 SAAADI. With 8 bases removed from V and 5 bases from J, the gap between germline ends came to 13 bases. This CDR3 is built from 14 residues. The CDR3 is CASVDTENNSPLHF. The CDR3 region has the DNA TGCGCCAGCGTCGACACAGAGAATAATTCACCCCTCCACTTT.

J is TRBJ2-5 and V is TRBV29-1; the D is unclear. The V gene's germline CDR1 is SQVTM and CDR2 ANQGSEA. V was pared by 4 bases and J by 0 bases, with 6 bases between. The CDR3 has 12 amino acids. This CDR3 is CSVAGYQETQYF. The DNA of the CDR3 is TGCAGCGTTGCCGGATACCAAGAGACCCAGTACTTC.

The chain joins TRBV2 to TRBJ1-6; 12 bases agree with TRBD1. The V and J ends lost 7 bases and 10 bases, in that order; junction bases with no gene match: 5. CDR3 length equals 14 residues. CDR1 SNHLY and CDR2 FYNNEI come from the germline V gene. The chain's CDR3 is CASTRDRGQSPLHF. The CDR3 DNA sequence: TGTGCCAGCACCAGGGACAGGGGGCAGTCACCCCTCCACTTT.